The TCR beta chain under discussion was sequenced for a study of tumor-infiltrating T cells and Merkel cell polyomavirus (dated by TCRdb to about 2017). Regarding the research as a whole: CD8+ T cells specific for the Merkel cell polyomavirus KLL epitope were examined in Merkel cell carcinoma patients. TRB sequencing covered KLL-tetramer-sorted cells from blood or tumor-infiltrating lymphocytes in approximately 14 samples, plus 12 matched whole-tumor samples. Varied, non-standardized therapies, including chemotherapy, radiation and immunotherapies, were received by the patients. Across the study, one tumor sample was obtained as a frozen nodal tumor digest and one as a flash-frozen core biopsy of a metastasis. The majority of whole-tumor samples consisted of approximately 23-micron curls cut from formalin-fixed, paraffin-embedded tissue blocks. Patients presented at varying disease stages and were followed for a median of 2.7 years, with a range of 1. Paper-wide results and their limitations: Only a single viral epitope was studied, so T cells against other Merkel cell polyomavirus epitopes were not captured. One limitation of the study is the small sample size (n of about twelve patients). KLL-specific TRB repertoires were diverse and mostly private, with just one public clonotype, shared by two patients, among 350 to 500 unique sequences. More unique KLL-specific clonotypes in tumors (5-108 vs 0-3) was associated with a significant MCC-specific survival advantage (P = 0.0051). A higher intratumoral fraction of KLL-specific T cells (about 1.7-18% versus about 0-0.14%) was associated with significantly improved MCC-specific survival.

Robust positive staining for Merkel cell polyomavirus Large T antigen was observed by immunohistochemistry in the tumors of all patients. Roughly twelve Merkel cell carcinoma patients with robust KLL-tetramer+ populations, above 0.04% of CD8+ T cells, in blood and/or cultured TIL were included. Every patient was Caucasian, and patient ages had a median of around 65 years and ranged from 50 to 77 years. Lymph node tumors were analyzed for patients with unknown primaries who presented with nodal disease, or when there was not enough primary tissue. This clone appeared a few times. There is no known antigen for this receptor. One base away there is no much larger clone; base qualities are not given. Library method: the immunoSEQ multiplex PCR assay. Adaptive Biotechnologies (Seattle, WA) carried out genomic DNA extraction, TRB sequencing and normalization. In the original analysis: Clonality was computed as one minus Shannon entropy of productive TRB sequences normalized by log2 of unique productive sequences. KLL-specific clonotypes in tumors were identified by matching TCRbeta CDR3 amino acid sequences to those from the tetramer-sorted sample of each patient. Here the immuneACCESS table is served through TCRdb, limited to in-frame sequences with V and J called. Missing clones are a known gap in these copies; in checked studies unresolved V genes cover under half, and the rest lacks a known reason. V, J and clone size derive from that table, while D and trimming were established from the DNA sequence. The sample records under 30,000 clones, approximately 90% of which are singletons. The ten largest clones add up to about 2.7% of the sample.

Spanning cysteine to phenylalanine, the CDR3 consists of 14 amino acids. Only the CDR3 part of the read is kept: 42 bases, read in frame from the first base. According to the germline V gene, CDR1 reads SGHDT and CDR2 reads YYEEEE. V trim: 4 bases; J trim: 10 bases; unmatched bases: 6. This TCR was recovered from a man aged 45-65 years with Merkel cell carcinoma. The sample was lymph node tissue. The receptor chain draws on TRBV5-6 and TRBJ2-1, with TRBD2 identical over 12 junction bases. Read as DNA, the sequence is TGTGCCAGCAGCGTACCGGGACTAGCGGGCGAGCAGTTCTTC. Translated, it reads CASSVPGLAGEQFF.